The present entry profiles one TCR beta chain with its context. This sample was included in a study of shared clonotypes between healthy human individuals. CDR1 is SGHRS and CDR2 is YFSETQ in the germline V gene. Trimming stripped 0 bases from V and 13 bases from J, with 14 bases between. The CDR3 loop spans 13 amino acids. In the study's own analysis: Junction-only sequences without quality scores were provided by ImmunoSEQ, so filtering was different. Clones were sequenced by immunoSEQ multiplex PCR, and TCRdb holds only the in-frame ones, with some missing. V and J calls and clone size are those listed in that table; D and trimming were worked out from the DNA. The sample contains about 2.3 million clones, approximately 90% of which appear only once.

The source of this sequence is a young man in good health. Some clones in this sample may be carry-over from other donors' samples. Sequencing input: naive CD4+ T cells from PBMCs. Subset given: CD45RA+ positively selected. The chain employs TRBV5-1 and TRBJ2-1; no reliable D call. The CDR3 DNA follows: TGCGCCAGCAGCTTGGGGCAAGCCCTTGATCAGTTCTTC. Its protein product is CASSLGQALDQFF. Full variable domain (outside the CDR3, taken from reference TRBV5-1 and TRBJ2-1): KAGVTQTPRYLIKTRGQQVTLSCSPISGHRSVSWYQQTPGQGLQFLFEYFSETQRNKGNFPGRFSGRQFSNSRSEMNVSTLELGDSALYLCASSLGQALDQFFGPGTRLTVL.